The clone carrying this T cell receptor (beta chain) was seen just once. What it binds is not known. Deletions cut 1 base from V and 5 bases from J, with 14 bases between. The CDR3 is made up of 15 amino acids. CDR1 and CDR2 from the germline V gene are SGHTA and FQGNSA. The repertoire was sequenced with immunoSEQ multiplex PCR; TCRdb's copy has only in-frame clones and lacks some. The data show approximately 150,000 clones, 70% to 90% seen once. This entry belongs to a study of T cell responses to AZD1222 COVID-19 vaccine. Findings and caveats of the study: Donors were chiefly white British, with a greater number of females, and clonal diversity was perhaps underestimated. Reportedly, nearly half of unique spike TCRs recognized epitopes outside B.1.351/B.1.1.7 mutations.

The sequencing here drew on peripheral blood, taken 28 days after the second AZD1222 dose. The clonotype comes from an adult who received the AZD1222 COVID-19 vaccine. The rearrangement joins TRBV7-2 to TRBJ1-1; no firm D call. The CDR3 is CASSLDAGPRTEAFF. CDR3 nucleotide sequence: TGTGCCAGCAGCTTAGACGCAGGCCCCCGAACTGAAGCTTTCTTT.